These T cell receptor beta chains were read from a single sample in a study of blood T cell repertoires in COVID-19. The assay was immunoSEQ multiplex PCR, and TCRdb's table has in-frame clones only and misses some. Of about 170,000 clones listed, approximately 80% were seen once; the top ten hold approximately 7.6%. Sequencing was performed on peripheral blood. The receptors were sampled from a woman older than 75 with COVID-19, enrolled during active disease. Each CDR3 is given with its conserved first and last residue. D genes are given only for firm matches. Not all rows give a size; the values are once, few, many and, for expanded clones, a class.

TRBJ1-1 14 once TRBV5-4 NA TGTGCCAGCCGTCGGGCGGGGGAGGGCACTGAAGCTTTCTTT CASRRAGEGTEAFF
TRBJ1-1 14 NA TRBV19 TRBD1 TGTGCCAGTAGTCTGGGACAGACGAACACTGAAGCTTTCTTT CASSLGQTNTEAFF
TRBJ1-2 13 NA TRBV6-2/TRBV6-3 NA TGTGCCAGCAGTTCGGGAGGCAGCTATGGCTACACCTTC CASSSGGSYGYTF
TRBJ2-6 15 NA TRBV4-1 NA TGCGCCAGCAGCCAAACAGGGAACGGGGCCAACGTCCTGACTTTC CASSQTGNGANVLTF
TRBJ1-2 13 NA TRBV6-2/TRBV6-3 TRBD1 TGTGCCAGCAGGCCTACAGGGGTAAGGGGCTACACCTTC CASRPTGVRGYTF
TRBJ2-5 14 NA TRBV9 NA TGTGCCAGCAGCCGGGGTGCTTCTCGAGAGACCCAGTACTTC CASSRGASRETQYF
TRBJ1-1 13 NA TRBV10-3 TRBD1 TGTGCCATCAGGACAGGGTTAGGCACTGAAGCTTTCTTT CAIRTGLGTEAFF
TRBJ2-1 13 NA TRBV24-1 TRBD1 TGTGCCACCAGGACGACAGGGAACAATGAGCAGTTCTTC CATRTTGNNEQFF
TRBJ1-1 14 NA TRBV27 NA TGTGCCAGCAGTTTATCGTATAGCAACACTGAAGCTTTCTTT CASSLSYSNTEAFF
TRBJ2-7 14 few TRBV9 NA TGTGCCAGCAGCGTAGGCGGAGATCCCTACGAGCAGTACTTC CASSVGGDPYEQYF
TRBJ1-5 13 NA TRBV2 NA TGTGCCAGCAGTGACAGGGGCAATCAGCCCCAGCATTTT CASSDRGNQPQHF
TRBJ1-2 11 NA TRBV29-1 NA TGCAGCGCTCATAACGGCGGAGTGATAGACTTC CSAHNGGVIDF
TRBJ2-5 16 once TRBV18 NA TGTGCCAGCTCACCTCCTCGGCTAGGACTTCAAGAGACCCAGTACTTC CASSPPRLGLQETQYF
TRBJ2-7 13 NA TRBV3-1/TRBV3-2 NA TGTGCCAGCAGCCTTAAGGGGACACACGAGCAGTACTTC CASSLKGTHEQYF
TRBJ2-5 13 NA TRBV5-1 NA TGCGCCAGCACAATCCAATCAGGGGAGACCCAGTACTTC CASTIQSGETQYF
TRBJ2-1 12 NA TRBV7-9 NA TGTGCCAGCAGCCGCAGGGGTAATGAGCAGTTCTTC CASSRRGNEQFF
TRBJ2-3 17 NA TRBV5-1 TRBD2 TGCGCCAGCAGCTTGGCCGCGGGAGGAGGGACCCCGGATACGCAGTATTTT CASSLAAGGGTPDTQYF
TRBJ2-3 14 NA TRBV2 NA TGTGCCAGCAGTGACCGAGAAGGCACAGATACGCAGTATTTT CASSDREGTDTQYF